A single sample gave rise to the 25 T cell receptor delta chains below, sequenced in a study of γδ T cells in repeated Plasmodium falciparum infection. TCRdb reapplied CATT to the multiplex PCR reads. The sample carries roughly 90,000 delta-chain clones, 1.4% recorded once. Gammadelta T cells were flow-sorted from PBMC into Vgamma9/Vdelta2+ and Vdelta2-negative populations for bulk analysis. What was sequenced was gamma-delta T cells from blood. The receptors derive from a pool of human donors (malaria-infected and uninfected, not separated).

Of note for this clone: This is likely an artifact of a read error, given a far larger clone one base away. Additional DNA sequences in this sample encode the identical CDR3. The chain couples TRDV1 to TRDJ2; a possible D gene is TRDD3 (5 bases). TCRdb does not report a J gene; here it was assigned by matching the DNA to germline references. Germline loops: CDR1 TSWWSYY, CDR2 QGS. The CDR3 loop spans 16 amino acids. DNA for the CDR3: TGCGCTCTTGGGGAACTAGGCGGGGCAAGGACAGCACAACTCTTCTTT. This sequence encodes CALGELGGARTAQLFF.

This clone was detected only a few times. TCRdb pairs this DNA with a much larger clone's protein that differs at residue 10, likely a read error; the protein shown was translated from the DNA. The chain has TRDV1 and TRDJ1, with TRDD3 matching 8 bases. Here the J gene came from matching the DNA to germline, since TCRdb omits it. The CDR3 is 23 amino acids. CDR1 is TSWWSYY, CDR2 QGS, per germline. V gave up 5 bases and J gave up 0 bases; unmatched junction bases: 29. This CDR3 is CALGRTRASCVQLGVLHTDKLIF. Written as DNA, the CDR3 is TGTGCTCTTGGGAGAACCAGGGCTTCCTGCGTCCAACTGGGGGTTCTACACACCGATAAACTCATCTTT.

Points on this clone: Translating this DNA gives a protein that differs at residue 4 from the TCRdb one, which belongs to a much larger clone; a read error is likely, and the protein shown is this translation. This chain joins TRDV1 and TRDJ1; 11 bases match TRDD3. CDR3 size: 16 residues. CDR1 and CDR2 from the germline V gene are TSWWSYY and QGS. This CDR3 reads CALRELNWGITDKLIF. CDR3 DNA: TGTGCTCTTAGGGAGCTCAACTGGGGGATAACCGATAAACTCATCTTT.

In its sample, this clone was seen many times. The genes are TRDV1 and TRDJ1; 10 nucleotides align to TRDD3. The ends lost 2 bases at V and 0 bases at J; junction bases unmatched: 15. CDR3 length: 20 residues. CDR1 and CDR2 from the germline V gene are TSWWSYY and QGS. The CDR3 loop is CALGESEMRTGGWYTDKLIF. In nucleotides, the CDR3 is TGTGCTCTTGGGGAATCAGAGATGCGTACTGGGGGATGGTACACCGATAAACTCATCTTT.

The sample holds a few counts of this clone. The protein in TCRdb stems from a much larger clone and differs at residue 9 from this DNA's translation, likely a read error; here the protein is translated from the DNA. The chain employs TRDV2 and TRDJ1; no clear D. TCRdb does not report a J gene; here it was assigned by matching the DNA to germline references. The length of the CDR3 is 14 residues. V gave up 0 bases and J gave up 3 bases, with 10 bases separating them. The germline V gene encodes CDR1 GEAIGNYY and CDR2 EKD. CDR3 DNA sequence: TGTGCCTGTGACACCGGAATGGGAGCCGATAAACTCATCTTT. Its translation is CACDTGMGADKLIF.

With respect to this clone: A far larger clone is one base from this, pointing to a likely read error. The CDR3 nucleotides are TGCGCTCTTGGGGAACTCCATTCTTCCCGTACTGGGGGATACGTCGATAAACTCATCTTT. This translates into CALGELHSSRTGGYVDKLIF. The rearrangement joins TRDV1 to TRDJ1, with TRDD3 matching over 13 bases. TCRdb carries no J gene annotation; the J gene was assigned here by matching the DNA with germline. This CDR3 has 20 residues. Germline assignment: CDR1 TSWWSYY and CDR2 QGS.

This clone was recorded a few times. The TCRdb record carries a much larger clone's protein, which differs from this DNA's translation at residue 11; a read error is the likely cause, and the protein listed here is the DNA translation. This chain connects TRDV2 to TRDJ2; a weak D match, TRDD3 (5 bases). TCRdb gives no J gene; it was assigned here by matching the DNA to germline. Germline V gives CDR1 GEAIGNYY, CDR2 EKD. CDR3 length: 15 residues. CDR3 residues: CACDTVGSMTEQLFF. The CDR3, as DNA: TGTGCCTGTGACACCGTGGGATCTATGACAGAACAACTCTTCTTT.

This clone was found many times. TCRdb has a much larger clone's protein, which differs at residue 7 from the translation of this DNA, likely because of a read error; what is shown is the protein translated from the DNA. This chain joins TRDV3 and TRDJ1; D is unclear. V shed 4 bases and J shed 2 bases, with 26 bases lying between them. This CDR3 is 17 amino acids long. Germline V gene data show CDR1 as TVYSNPD and CDR2 as GDNSRS (reference sequence). The chain's CDR3 is CASTWSSYRRETDKLIF. Written as DNA, the CDR3 is TGTGCCTCTACCTGGTCCTCGTATCGTAGGGAGACCGATAAACTCATCTTT.

In regard to this clone: The TCRdb record carries a much larger clone's protein, which differs from this DNA's translation at residue 3; a read error is the likely cause, and the protein listed here is the DNA translation. The gene calls are TRDV1 and TRDJ1, with 9 bases matching TRDD3. TCRdb carries no J gene annotation; the J gene was assigned here by matching the DNA with germline. The CDR3 totals 20 residues. Germline V CDR1 and CDR2: TSWWSYY, QGS. CDR3 sequence reads: CAPGERSRSGGFPSTDKLIF. DNA of the CDR3: TGTGCTCCTGGGGAACGATCCCGTTCTGGGGGATTCCCCTCGACCGATAAACTCATCTTT.

Details on this clone: A read error likely explains why the TCRdb protein, taken from a much larger clone, differs from this DNA's translation at residue 3; the protein shown is translated from the DNA. The chain joins TRDV1 to TRDJ1, with D perhaps TRDD3 (7 bases). TCRdb offers no J gene call, so here the DNA was matched to germline to obtain one. This CDR3 is 21 amino acids long. The germline CDR1 and CDR2 sequences are TSWWSYY and QGS. The CDR3 loop is CAFGELLLRGSGGLSPHKLIF. The CDR3, as DNA: TGTGCTTTTGGGGAACTACTCCTACGTGGCTCTGGGGGCCTCTCCCCCCATAAACTCATCTTT.

As for this clone: TCRdb records a much larger clone's protein for this DNA, with a difference at residue 12 that likely arises from a read error; the protein given is the translation of the DNA. The V gene reported is TRDV2; the J gene is uncalled; the listed D gene, TRDD3, was not tested against the DNA. This CDR3 region has 14 residues. Looked up from germline, CDR1 is GEAIGNYY and CDR2 is EKD. The CDR3 nucleotides are TGTGCCTGTGACGGGGGATACGGGTCCGATAAACCCATCTTT. Its protein product is CACDGGYGSDKPIF.

This clone was seen only a few times. TCRdb's listed protein matches a much larger clone and diverges from this DNA's translation at residue 5, likely through a read error; the protein shown comes from the DNA. This rearrangement joins TRDV2 to TRDJ1; 12 positions match TRDD3. V lost 3 bases, J lost 0 bases, and 13 bases stayed unmatched. Per germline, CDR1 GEAIGNYY and CDR2 EKD. CDR3 length equals 19 residues. In DNA form, the CDR3 reads TGTGCCTGTGACGCATTACTGGGGGATACTGGTTCGTACACCGATAAACTCATCTTT. It specifies CACDALLGDTGSYTDKLIF.

The chain combines TRDV1 with TRDJ1; TRDD3 aligns across 8 bases. The J gene was missing in TCRdb and was found by matching the end of the DNA to germline. CDR1 is TSWWSYY, CDR2 QGS, per germline. V trimming: 3 bases; J trimming: 6 bases; junction bases outside the gene matches: 27. The CDR3 totals 21 residues. The CDR3 bases are TGTGCTCTTGGGGACCTGGACTCCTACGGGGTACTGGGGGCCCCCGGGAATAAACTCATCTTT. Encoded protein: CALGDLDSYGVLGAPGNKLIF.

The sample holds a few counts of this clone. This DNA translates differently at residue 9 from the TCRdb protein, which is that of a much larger clone; a read error is likely, and the protein shown is the DNA's own translation. V and J are TRDV1 and TRDJ2; TRDD3 is a possible D gene (5 bases). The J gene, left out of TCRdb, was set here by checking the DNA against germline. The CDR3 loop spans 16 amino acids. Per the germline V gene, CDR1 is TSWWSYY and CDR2 is QGS. Trimming took off 2 bases at V and 4 bases at J, with 14 bases between the two ends. DNA for the CDR3: TGTGCTCTTGGGGAATGGGGCTGTGAGAGGACAGCACAACTCTTCTTT. It encodes CALGEWGCERTAQLFF.

This clone showed up just a few times. A much larger clone sits a single nucleotide away, making a read error possible. V and J are TRDV1 and TRDJ1, with D possibly TRDD2 on 5 matching bases. The J gene comes from matching the DNA to germline here; TCRdb lacks it. This CDR3 is 16 amino acids long. From germline, CDR1 is TSWWSYY and CDR2 QGS. Trimming took off 3 bases at V and 1 base at J, with 15 bases between the two ends. CDR3 in amino acids: CALGEPSPPFTDKLIF. The CDR3 region has the DNA TGTGCTCTTGGGGAGCCTTCTCCACCCTTCACCGATAAACTCATCTTT.

This clone was observed a handful of times. This sequence is one base from a far larger clone and is likely a read error. This sample also contains other DNA sequences that code for the same CDR3. The CDR3 DNA follows: TGTGCCTGTGACACCGTAACTGGGACCGATAAACTCATCTTC. Translating it yields CACDTVTGTDKLIF. The V gene is given as TRDV2, and no J gene call is available; the table's D call, TRDD3, was not checked against the DNA. Germline-derived CDR1 and CDR2 are GEAIGNYY and EKD. The CDR3 loop spans 14 amino acids.

Only a few counts were recorded for this clone. A far larger clone is just one base off, so this is likely a read error. The sample holds other DNA sequences that translate to the same CDR3. V is TRDV1 and J is TRDJ1, with 13 bases matching TRDD3. CDR3 length: 22 amino acids. The V gene's germline CDR1 is TSWWSYY and CDR2 QGS. CDR3 region: CALGTSGGELRYWGIRADKLIF. DNA for the CDR3: TGTGCTCTTGGGACAAGTGGGGGGGAATTACGGTACTGGGGGATACGGGCCGATAAACTCATCTTC.

On this clone itself: A read error is likely here: a far larger clone is one base away. This sample also contains other DNA sequences that code for the same CDR3. The chain is built from TRDV2 and TRDJ1; D remains unclear. The J gene comes from matching the DNA to germline here; TCRdb lacks it. Germline values: CDR1 GEAIGNYY, CDR2 EKD. The CDR3 has 14 amino acids. Deletions cut 5 bases from V and 8 bases from J, with 20 bases between. In DNA, the CDR3 is TGTGCCTGTGTTCCAGGTACTGAGGCCCTAAAACTCATCTTT. The encoded protein is CACVPGTEALKLIF.

Worth noting for this clone: Translating this DNA gives a protein that differs at residue 15 from the TCRdb one, which belongs to a much larger clone; a read error is likely, and the protein shown is this translation. The V and J genes are TRDV1 and TRDJ2; D is tentatively TRDD2 or TRDD3 (6 bases each). TCRdb does not report a J gene; here it was assigned by matching the DNA to germline references. The V gene lost 2 bases and the J gene lost 6 bases, with 40 bases spanning the gap. The CDR3 loop spans 24 amino acids. Germline values: CDR1 TSWWSYY, CDR2 QGS. Here the CDR3 DNA reads TGTGCTCTTGGGGAATCGATAACCTTCCCACCTTTTACTGGGAGATACGCGGGAGCAGCACAACTCTTCTTT. Its translation: CALGESITFPPFTGRYAGAAQLFF.

This clone turned up a few times. A far larger clone is off by one base, so a read error is likely. Additional DNA sequences in this sample encode the identical CDR3. This chain joins TRDV1 and TRDJ1; the match to TRDD3 covers 7 bases. The J gene is absent in TCRdb and was assigned here via DNA matching to germline. The junction had 17 bases not matched to a gene; V was cut back by 1 base and J by 0 bases. The CDR3 extends over 20 amino acids. Germline CDR1 and CDR2: TSWWSYY and QGS. CDR3 protein: CALGEPLYDLGDLYTDKLIF. The CDR3 DNA reads TGTGCTCTTGGGGAACCCTTATACGATTTGGGGGACCTCTACACCGATAAACTCATCTTT.

This clone was seen only a few times. A far more abundant clone sits one base away, making this likely a read error. Other DNA sequences in the same sample also yield this CDR3. V gene TRDV3 combines with J gene TRDJ1; the D is unclear. The J gene is not listed in TCRdb, so it was assigned here from a DNA match to germline. Per the germline V gene, CDR1 is TVYSNPD and CDR2 is GDNSRS (reference sequence). The CDR3 has 16 amino acids. The CDR3 region is CAFNRRRPLHTDKLIF. The CDR3 DNA follows: TGCGCCTTTAACCGACGTAGACCTCTCCATACCGATAAACTCATCTTT.

This clone has only a few counts. With only one base between it and a far larger clone, this is likely a read error. The sample carries other DNA sequences with the same CDR3. The chain carries TRDV2 and TRDJ1, with D possibly TRDD3 on 5 matching bases. Since TCRdb gives no J gene, matching the DNA to germline was used here to assign it. The CDR3 sequence is 20 residues long. Germline CDR1 GEAIGNYY, CDR2 EKD. V was pared by 7 bases and J by 0 bases, with 32 bases between. CDR3 sequence (DNA): TGTGCCTGCAAGCTCTACACTCCCTCCCGGGGACTTATTTACACCGATAAACTCATCTTT. Protein: CACKLYTPSRGLIYTDKLIF.

This clone was seen only a few times. The amino acid sequence in TCRdb belongs to a much larger clone and departs from this DNA's translation at residue 6, likely a sequencing read error; the sequence shown is translated from the DNA. The chain links TRDV1 to TRDJ1, with D tentatively TRDD3 (5 bases). TCRdb offers no J gene call, so here the DNA was matched to germline to obtain one. Trimming shortened V by 7 bases and J by 3 bases, and 21 bases separated the two germline ends. Germline V gene sequence: CDR1 TSWWSYY, CDR2 QGS. This CDR3 has 16 amino acids. In nucleotides, the CDR3 is TGTGCTCTTGCACACCGGGGGCCTCATGACCCCGATAAACTCATCTTT. It is translated as CALAHRGPHDPDKLIF.

The sample holds a few counts of this clone. A far bigger clonotype differs at one base, so this is likely a read error. The same CDR3 arises from other DNA sequences in this sample as well. V is TRDV1 and J is TRDJ1, with 7 positions matching TRDD3. TCRdb supplies no J gene; here it was assigned by aligning the nucleotide sequence to germline. Germline loops: CDR1 TSWWSYY, CDR2 QGS. The CDR3 is 16 residues long. The CDR3 DNA follows: TGTGCCCTCCGGCTTGGGGGAGAGGGCTACACCGATAAACTCATCTTT. Its translation is CALRLGGEGYTDKLIF.

This clone was observed a few times. V usage is TRDV1 and J usage is TRDJ1; 9 bases fit TRDD3. Assignment of the J gene here rests on matching the DNA to germline, because TCRdb gives none. The trim removed 3 bases at V and 0 bases at J, leaving 11 bases unmatched. The CDR3 totals 18 residues. Looked up from germline, CDR1 is TSWWSYY and CDR2 is QGS. The CDR3 is CALGDPGGIPQYTDKLIF. The CDR3 bases are TGTGCTCTTGGGGATCCCGGGGGGATACCCCAATACACCGATAAACTCATCTTT.